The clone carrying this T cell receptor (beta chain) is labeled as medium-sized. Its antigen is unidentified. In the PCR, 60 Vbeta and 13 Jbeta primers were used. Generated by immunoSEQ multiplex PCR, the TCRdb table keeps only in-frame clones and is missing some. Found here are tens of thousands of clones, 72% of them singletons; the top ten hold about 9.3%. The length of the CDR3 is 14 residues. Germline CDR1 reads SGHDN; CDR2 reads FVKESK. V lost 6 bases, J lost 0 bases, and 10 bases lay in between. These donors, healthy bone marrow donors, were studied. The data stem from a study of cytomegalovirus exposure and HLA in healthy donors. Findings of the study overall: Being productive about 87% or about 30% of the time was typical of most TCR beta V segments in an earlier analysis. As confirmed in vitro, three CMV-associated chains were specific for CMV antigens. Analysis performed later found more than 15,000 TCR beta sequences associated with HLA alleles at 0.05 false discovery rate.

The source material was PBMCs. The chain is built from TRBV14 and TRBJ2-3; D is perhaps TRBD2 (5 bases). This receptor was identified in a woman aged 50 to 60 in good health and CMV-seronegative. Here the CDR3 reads CASSRGLSTDTQYF. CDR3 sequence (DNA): TGTGCCAGCAGTAGAGGGTTAAGCACAGATACGCAGTATTTT.